These 19 T cell receptor beta chains originate from one sample sequenced in a study of cytomegalovirus exposure and HLA in healthy donors. Produced via immunoSEQ multiplex PCR; TCRdb's table is partial and in-frame only. This table holds about 64,000 clones, roughly 91% found once. Sequences were obtained from PBMCs. Every receptor here comes from a woman in her late teens or twenties in good health and CMV-seronegative.

V and J are TRBV7-6 and TRBJ1-3, with D hard to call. Trimming stripped 4 bases from V and 0 bases from J, with 13 bases between. This CDR3 is built from 16 residues. CDR1 is SGHVS, CDR2 FNYEAQ, per germline. CDR3 DNA sequence: TGTGCCAGCAGCTCCCAAGACACGTCCTCTGGAAACACCATATATTTT. Translated: CASSSQDTSSGNTIYF.

This chain links TRBV28 with TRBJ1-2, with D maybe TRBD1 (6 bases). The CDR3 loop spans 12 amino acids. The V end was cut by 6 bases, the J end by 12 bases, with 17 bases between. The germline CDR1 and CDR2 sequences are MDHEN and SYDVKM. The CDR3 bases are TGTGCCAGCAGCCCCCTAGGACAGCTTAACACCTTC. It translates to CASSPLGQLNTF.

The genes are TRBV5-1 and TRBJ2-7; TRBD2 matches 10 bases. This CDR3 contains 18 residues. Germline-derived CDR1 and CDR2 are SGHRS and YFSETQ. The V gene end was trimmed by 4 bases and the J gene end by 0 bases; junction bases not matched to a gene: 13. CDR3 sequence reads: CASSAALAGVPHSYEQYF. CDR3 nucleotides: TGCGCCAGCAGCGCGGCGCTAGCGGGAGTCCCCCACTCCTACGAGCAGTACTTC.

The rearrangement uses TRBV2 and TRBJ2-5; 8 bases are shared with TRBD2. This CDR3 contains 15 residues. In germline, CDR1 is SNHLY, CDR2 FYNNEI. V dropped 2 bases and J dropped 6; count of bases not matched to a gene: 8. The CDR3 sequence: CASSERASGWKTQYF. CDR3 DNA sequence: TGTGCCAGCAGTGAAAGGGCTAGCGGGTGGAAGACCCAGTACTTC.

The V gene is TRBV29-1, the J gene TRBJ1-1; no clear D gene. Germline V CDR1 and CDR2: SQVTM, ANQGSEA. This CDR3 is 11 amino acids long. V lost 5 bases, J lost 0 bases, and 4 bases lay in between. The CDR3: CSVYMNTEAFF. In DNA, the CDR3 is TGCAGCGTTTATATGAACACTGAAGCTTTCTTT.

V gene TRBV7-2 combines with J gene TRBJ2-5; the match to TRBD2 covers 7 bases. The V and J ends lost 5 bases and 4 bases, in that order; junction bases with no gene match: 4. Germline CDR1 and CDR2: SGHTA and FQGNSA. The CDR3 is made up of 13 amino acids. The CDR3 bases are TGTGCCAGCAGCCCGGGAGGATCAGAGACCCAGTACTTC. Amino acid sequence: CASSPGGSETQYF. Using reference TRBV7-2 and TRBJ2-5 for the parts outside the CDR3, the full variable domain is GAGVSQSPSNKVTEKGKDVELRCDPISGHTALYWYRQSLGQGLEFLIYFQGNSAPDKSGLPSDRFSAERTGGSVSTLTIQRTQQEDSAVYLCASSPGGSETQYFGPGTRLLVL.

This chain joins TRBV27 and TRBJ2-5; D remains ambiguous. Germline V gene sequence: CDR1 MNHEY, CDR2 SMNVEV (reference sequence). CDR3 length: 13 residues. Trimming took off 5 bases at V and 3 bases at J, with 10 bases between the two ends. CDR3 sequence (DNA): TGTGCCAGCAGTACGCGGAGAGAAGAGACCCAGTACTTC. Its translation is CASSTRREETQYF.

J is TRBJ1-1 and V is TRBV19; D perhaps matches TRBD1 (6 bases). The V gene's germline CDR1 is LNHDA and CDR2 SQIVND (reference sequence). V lost 5 bases and J 1 base, leaving 11 bases between the germline ends. The CDR3 spans 14 residues. CDR3 protein: CASSGPGENTEAFF. CDR3 DNA sequence: TGTGCCAGTAGTGGCCCAGGGGAGAACACTGAAGCTTTCTTT. The full variable domain, in which reference TRBV19 and TRBJ1-1 provide the parts outside the CDR3, is DGGITQSPKYLFRKEGQNVTLSCEQNLNHDAMYWYRQDPGQGLRLIYYSQIVNDFQKGDIAEGYSVSREKKESFPLTVTSAQKNPTAFYLCASSGPGENTEAFFGQGTRLTVV.

Worth noting for this clone: One end of the junction does not line up with germline, which may come from a read error. The chain is built from TRBV6-1 and TRBJ1-2; D unresolved. Germline-derived CDR1 and CDR2 are MNHNS and SASEGT. The CDR3 spans 13 residues. CDR3 coding DNA: TGTACCAGCAAGGTAGAGGGAAACTATGGCTACACCTTC. Protein: CTSKVEGNYGYTF.

This chain uses TRBV9 with TRBJ2-5, with 9 bases identical to TRBD2. This CDR3 region has 16 residues. J lost 5 bases, V lost 1 base, and 9 bases had no gene match. Germline V gives CDR1 SGDLS, CDR2 YYNGEE. Here the CDR3 DNA reads TGTGCCAGCAGCGTATTTGGCGGGAGGGCCAAGGAGACCCAGTACTTC. This sequence encodes CASSVFGGRAKETQYF.

Written as DNA, the CDR3 is TGCGCCAGCAGCTTGGGGGGACAGGGCTCTGGAAACACCATATATTTT. It codes for CASSLGGQGSGNTIYF. This sequence joins TRBV5-1 and TRBJ1-3; 9 bases fit TRBD1. The trim removed 0 bases at V and 0 bases at J, leaving 1 base unmatched. The CDR3 runs 16 residues. Germline values: CDR1 SGHRS, CDR2 YFSETQ.

The chain has TRBV18 and TRBJ2-5; the match to TRBD1 covers 8 bases. CDR1 and CDR2 from the germline V gene are KGHSH and LQKENI. The CDR3 has 14 residues. The junction had 4 bases not matched to a gene; V was cut back by 3 bases and J by 4 bases. DNA of the CDR3: TGTGCCAGCTCACCGGACAGGGCAGGAGAGACCCAGTACTTC. Protein sequence: CASSPDRAGETQYF.

V and J are TRBV27 and TRBJ2-1, with a weak D call TRBD2 (6 bases). V was trimmed by 6 bases and J by 6 bases, leaving 6 bases between them. The CDR3 is made up of 11 amino acids. Germline V gene lookup returns CDR1 MNHEY and CDR2 SMNVEV (reference sequence). The CDR3 is CASRTSNEQFF. The CDR3, as DNA: TGTGCCAGCAGGACTAGCAATGAGCAGTTCTTC.

The DNA of the CDR3 is TGTGCCCGCTCCCCCCGTCGTGACAGACAATCTAACTATGGCTACACCTTC. Translating gives CARSPRRDRQSNYGYTF. This chain links TRBV6-4 with TRBJ1-2; D perhaps matches TRBD1 (5 bases). The CDR3 has 17 amino acids. The V gene lost 11 bases and the J gene lost 0 bases, with 25 bases spanning the gap. Looked up from germline, CDR1 is MRHNA and CDR2 is SNTAGT.

This chain joins TRBV6-5 and TRBJ1-4; D remains ambiguous. Deletions cut 5 bases from V and 8 bases from J, with 12 bases between. There are 13 residues in the CDR3. From germline, CDR1 is MNHEY and CDR2 SVGAGI. The CDR3 protein is CASSTGREEKLFF. CDR3 DNA sequence: TGTGCCAGCAGTACCGGGAGGGAGGAAAAACTGTTTTTT.

The chain carries TRBV19 and TRBJ2-1, with TRBD1 identical over 8 bases. V gave up 3 bases and J gave up 10 bases; unmatched junction bases: 11. Per germline, CDR1 LNHDA and CDR2 SQIVND (reference sequence). The CDR3 contains 15 residues. Here the CDR3 reads CASSILAGGYQEQFF. DNA for the CDR3: TGTGCCAGTAGTATCCTGGCAGGGGGCTATCAAGAGCAGTTCTTC.

The V call is TRBV27, the J call TRBJ1-4; D remains unclear. Germline CDR1 MNHEY, CDR2 SMNVEV (reference sequence). There are 13 residues in the CDR3. Between the trimmed V and J ends, which lost 4 bases and 6 bases, there was a span of 9 bases. CDR3 coding DNA: TGTGCCAGCAGTTCCATCGCGTATGAAAAACTGTTTTTT. This encodes CASSSIAYEKLFF.

The chain carries TRBV29-1 and TRBJ2-3; 8 bases are shared with TRBD2. The CDR3 runs to 14 residues. From germline, CDR1 is SQVTM and CDR2 ANQGSEA. V trimming: 4 bases; J trimming: 4 bases; junction bases outside the gene matches: 7. In nucleotides, the CDR3 is TGCAGCGTTGCTGTGGCGGGAGGCCCAGATACGCAGTATTTT. Translation: CSVAVAGGPDTQYF.

V usage is TRBV27 and J usage is TRBJ1-6, with D possibly TRBD1 on 6 matching bases. CDR1 is MNHEY and CDR2 is SMNVEV in the germline V gene (reference sequence). The CDR3 is made up of 13 amino acids. V was trimmed by 6 bases and J by 9 bases, leaving 12 bases between them. This chain's CDR3 is CASRPTGSSPLHF. CDR3 nucleotides: TGTGCCAGCAGACCTACAGGGTCTTCACCCCTCCACTTT.